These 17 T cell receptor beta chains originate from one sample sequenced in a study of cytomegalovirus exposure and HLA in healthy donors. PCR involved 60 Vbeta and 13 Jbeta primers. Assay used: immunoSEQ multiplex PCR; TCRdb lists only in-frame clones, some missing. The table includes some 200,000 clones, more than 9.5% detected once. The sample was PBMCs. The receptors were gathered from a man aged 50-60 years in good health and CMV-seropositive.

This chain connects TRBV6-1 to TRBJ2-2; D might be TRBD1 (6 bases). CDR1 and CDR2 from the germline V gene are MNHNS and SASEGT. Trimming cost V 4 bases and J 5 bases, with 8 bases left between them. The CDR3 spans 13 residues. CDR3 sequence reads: CASSVQGTGELFF. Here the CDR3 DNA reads TGTGCCAGCAGTGTACAGGGAACCGGGGAGCTGTTTTTT.

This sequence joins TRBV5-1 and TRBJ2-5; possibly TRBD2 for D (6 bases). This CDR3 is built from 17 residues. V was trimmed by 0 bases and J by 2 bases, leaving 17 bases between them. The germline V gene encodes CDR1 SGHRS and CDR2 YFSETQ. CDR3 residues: CASSLGLRGQEQETQYF. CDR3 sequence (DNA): TGCGCCAGCAGCTTGGGATTGCGGGGCCAGGAACAAGAGACCCAGTACTTC. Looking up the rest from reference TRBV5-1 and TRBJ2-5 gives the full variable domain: KAGVTQTPRYLIKTRGQQVTLSCSPISGHRSVSWYQQTPGQGLQFLFEYFSETQRNKGNFPGRFSGRQFSNSRSEMNVSTLELGDSALYLCASSLGLRGQEQETQYFGPGTRLLVL.

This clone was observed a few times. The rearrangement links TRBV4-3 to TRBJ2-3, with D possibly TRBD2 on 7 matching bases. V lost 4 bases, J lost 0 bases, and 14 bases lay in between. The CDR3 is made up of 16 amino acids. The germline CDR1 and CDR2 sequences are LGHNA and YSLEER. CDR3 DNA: TGCGCCAGCAGCCCTAAAGGGGGGGCCAGCACAGATACGCAGTATTTT. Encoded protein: CASSPKGGASTDTQYF.

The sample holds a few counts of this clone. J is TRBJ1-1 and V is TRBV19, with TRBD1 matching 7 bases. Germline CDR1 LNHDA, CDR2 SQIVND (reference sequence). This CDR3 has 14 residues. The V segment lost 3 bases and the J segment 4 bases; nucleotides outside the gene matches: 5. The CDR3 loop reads CASSITGAVTEAFF. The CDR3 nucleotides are TGTGCCAGTAGTATCACAGGGGCAGTCACTGAAGCTTTCTTT.

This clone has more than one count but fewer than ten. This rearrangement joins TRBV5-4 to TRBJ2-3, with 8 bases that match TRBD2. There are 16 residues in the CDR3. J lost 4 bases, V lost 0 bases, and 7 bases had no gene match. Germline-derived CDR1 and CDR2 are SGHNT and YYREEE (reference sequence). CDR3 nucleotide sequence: TGTGCCAGCAGCTTGGATTCGGTTAGCGGGGCAGATACGCAGTATTTT. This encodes CASSLDSVSGADTQYF.

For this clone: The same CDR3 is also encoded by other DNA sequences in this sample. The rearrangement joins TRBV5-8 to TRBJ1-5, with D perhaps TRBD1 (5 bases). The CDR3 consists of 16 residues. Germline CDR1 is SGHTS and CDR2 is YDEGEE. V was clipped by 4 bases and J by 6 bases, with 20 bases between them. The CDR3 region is CASSELLTARVQPQHF. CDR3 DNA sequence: TGTGCCAGCAGCGAACTTTTGACAGCAAGGGTTCAGCCCCAGCATTTT.

The CDR3 sequence is CASNSVAGNTGELFF. The DNA for the CDR3 is TGTGCCAGCAACTCGGTAGCGGGGAACACCGGGGAGCTGTTTTTT. The chain employs TRBV2 and TRBJ2-2, with 7 bases aligning to TRBD2. V lost 7 bases, J lost 1 base, and 6 bases stayed unmatched. The CDR3 covers 15 residues. From germline, CDR1 is SNHLY and CDR2 FYNNEI.

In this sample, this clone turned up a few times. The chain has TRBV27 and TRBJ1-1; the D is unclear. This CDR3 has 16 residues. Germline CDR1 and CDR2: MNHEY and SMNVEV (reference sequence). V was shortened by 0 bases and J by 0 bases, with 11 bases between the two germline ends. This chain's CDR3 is CASSLSRGLLNTEAFF. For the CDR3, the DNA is TGTGCCAGCAGTTTATCGAGAGGTCTCCTGAACACTGAAGCTTTCTTT.

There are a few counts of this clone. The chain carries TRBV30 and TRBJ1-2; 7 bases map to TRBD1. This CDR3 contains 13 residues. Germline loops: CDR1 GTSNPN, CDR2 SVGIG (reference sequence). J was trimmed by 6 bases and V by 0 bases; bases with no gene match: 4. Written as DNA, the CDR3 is TGTGCCTGGAGTGTTGTCAGGGGGGATGGCTACACCTTC. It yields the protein CAWSVVRGDGYTF.

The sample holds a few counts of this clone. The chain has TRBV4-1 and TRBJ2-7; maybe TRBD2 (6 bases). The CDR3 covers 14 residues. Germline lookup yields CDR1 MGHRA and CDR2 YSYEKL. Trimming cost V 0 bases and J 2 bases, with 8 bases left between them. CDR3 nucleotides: TGCGCCAGCAGCCAAGAGGAGGGGCCCTACGAGCAGTACTTC. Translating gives CASSQEEGPYEQYF.

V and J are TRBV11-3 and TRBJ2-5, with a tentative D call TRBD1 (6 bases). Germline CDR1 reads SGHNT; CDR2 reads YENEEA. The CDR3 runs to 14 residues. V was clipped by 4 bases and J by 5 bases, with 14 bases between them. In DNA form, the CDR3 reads TGTGCCAGCAGCTCCTGGGGGCCCGGGGAGACCCAGTACTTC. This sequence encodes CASSSWGPGETQYF.

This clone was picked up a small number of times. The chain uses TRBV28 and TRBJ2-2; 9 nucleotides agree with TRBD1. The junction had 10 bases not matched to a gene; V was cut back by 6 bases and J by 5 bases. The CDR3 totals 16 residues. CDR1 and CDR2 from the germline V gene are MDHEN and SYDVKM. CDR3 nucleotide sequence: TGTGCCAGCAGCCAAAGGGGACAGGGAAATACCGGGGAGCTGTTTTTT. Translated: CASSQRGQGNTGELFF.

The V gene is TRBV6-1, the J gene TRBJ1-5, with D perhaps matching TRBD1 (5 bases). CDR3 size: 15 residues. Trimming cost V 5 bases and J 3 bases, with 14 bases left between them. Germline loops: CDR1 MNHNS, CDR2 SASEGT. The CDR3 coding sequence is TGTGCCAGCAGTCGCCTTGGAGGGGACAATCAGCCCCAGCATTTT. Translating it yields CASSRLGGDNQPQHF.

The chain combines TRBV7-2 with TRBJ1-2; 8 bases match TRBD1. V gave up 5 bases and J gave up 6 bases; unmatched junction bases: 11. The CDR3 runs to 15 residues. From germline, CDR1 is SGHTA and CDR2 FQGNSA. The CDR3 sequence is CASSADRDGWNGYTF. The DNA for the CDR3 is TGTGCCAGCAGCGCGGACAGGGATGGTTGGAATGGCTACACCTTC.

The CDR3: CASRETGMAHEQYF. CDR3 nucleotide sequence: TGTGCCAGCAGGGAGACAGGGATGGCCCACGAGCAGTACTTC. The V and J genes are TRBV25-1 and TRBJ2-7, with 7 bases matching TRBD1. The CDR3 totals 14 residues. Germline-derived CDR1 and CDR2 are MGHDK and SYGVNS. Trimming took 6 bases from V and 5 from J; bases not matched to a gene: 10.

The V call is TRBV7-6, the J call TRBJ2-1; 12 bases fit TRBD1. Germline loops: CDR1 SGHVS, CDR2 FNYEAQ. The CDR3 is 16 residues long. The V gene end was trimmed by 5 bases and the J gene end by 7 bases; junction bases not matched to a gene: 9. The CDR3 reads CASSGRGTGGRNEQFF. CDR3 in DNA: TGTGCCAGCAGCGGGAGAGGGACAGGGGGCCGGAATGAGCAGTTCTTC. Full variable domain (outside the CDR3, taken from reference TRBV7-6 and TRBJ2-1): GAGVSQSPRYKVTKRGQDVALRCDPISGHVSLYWYRQALGQGPEFLTYFNYEAQQDKSGLPNDRFSAERPEGSISTLTIQRTEQRDSAMYRCASSGRGTGGRNEQFFGPGTRLTVL.

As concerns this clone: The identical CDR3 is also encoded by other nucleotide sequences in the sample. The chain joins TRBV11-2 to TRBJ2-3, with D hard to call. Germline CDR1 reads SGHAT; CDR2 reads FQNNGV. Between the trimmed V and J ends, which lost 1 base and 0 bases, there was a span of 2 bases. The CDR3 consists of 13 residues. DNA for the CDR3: TGTGCCAGCAGCTTAGCGAGCACAGATACGCAGTATTTT. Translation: CASSLASTDTQYF.